This TCR beta chain was obtained from a study of blood T cell repertoires in COVID-19. The wider study: Spain, Italy and the United States supplied samples that represented acute and convalescent COVID-19. PBMCs, B-cell-depleted T cells, or T cells provided the cDNA or gDNA that made up the material.

J gave up 7 bases and V 8 bases, and 9 bases lay outside the gene matches. The CDR3 is made up of 14 amino acids. Germline CDR1 is SNHLY and CDR2 is FYNNEI. Per the authors' pipeline: Reference gene primer amplification in the assay estimated nucleated cell counts. Here immunoSEQ multiplex PCR was the method, and the copy in TCRdb shows in-frame clones only, minus some. V, J and clone size are those of that table, while D and trimming were read from the DNA. The table records approximately 230,000 clones, roughly 88% of them present only once. The sample was peripheral blood. The receptor was derived from a young man who had recovered from COVID-19. The chain is built from TRBV2 and TRBJ2-7, with 12 bases lining up with TRBD1. The CDR3 sequence is CASLRGQGAREQYF. CDR3 DNA: TGTGCCAGCCTCAGGGGACAGGGGGCGCGGGAGCAGTACTTC.